A single sample gave rise to the 2 T cell receptor delta chains below, sequenced in a study of Vδ1+ human thymocytes listed by TCRdb under 2018. The paper's findings and limits, for the study overall: The thymic TRG and TRD repertoires appeared highly polyclonal, with Gaussian CDR3 length distributions, in contrast to the oligoclonal repertoires of peripheral blood.

No antigens are known for them. Data came from an Illumina MiSeq. RNA extraction was performed with the RNeasy mini kit, and reverse transcription was done with Superscript III. CDR3 amplicons were generated by multiplex PCR with pooled V-gene forward primers and a constant-region reverse primer carrying Illumina adaptor overhangs. In TCRdb, clones were called once more from the public reads by CATT, and rows of identical DNA were later combined. The sample contains 45,000 to 60,000 delta-chain clones, less than 15% of them found a single time. Together, the top ten hold around 0.37% of the sample. The material sequenced was Vdelta1+ gamma-delta thymocytes from the thymus. In light of the paper, this sample's cell subset or site label describes: FACS-sorted CD3+ TCRalphabeta- TCRVdelta1+ TCRVdelta2- thymocytes. Receptor source: a girl under two years old who had congenital heart surgery.

The chain employs TRDV1 and TRDJ1; tentatively, D is TRDD3 (5 bases). This CDR3 is built from 18 residues. Germline V gene sequence: CDR1 TSWWSYY, CDR2 QGS. V was trimmed by 0 bases and J by 0 bases, leaving 17 bases between them. The CDR3 sequence is CALGELGGPRSYTDKLIF. As DNA, the CDR3 is TGTGCTCTTGGGGAACTGGGGGGGCCCCGCTCGTACACCGATAAACTCATCTTT.

This clone was seen a handful of times. The chain couples TRDV1 to TRDJ1; possible D gene TRDD2, 5 bases. CDR1 and CDR2 from the germline V gene are TSWWSYY and QGS. Trimming took 2 bases from V and 5 from J, leaving 30 bases between them. The CDR3 length is 20 residues. The DNA of the CDR3 is TGTGCTCTTGGGGAAGTTGTTTCCTCCCGTTATTTGCCTAAAAGGGATAAACTCATCTTT. It codes for CALGEVVSSRYLPKRDKLIF.